This TCR beta chain was captured in a study of T-cell reconstitution after alpha-beta-depleted transplantation in children (dated by TCRdb to between 2015 and 2016). As for the study more broadly: T-cell immune reconstitution after TCRalphabeta/CD19-depleted allogeneic hematopoietic cell transplantation in children was quantitatively tracked in the study by means of TCR repertoire profiling.

The CDR3 holds 15 amino acids from the cysteine to the phenylalanine. Of the read, only the CDR3 DNA is kept; its 45 bases are in frame from base 1. Clipping removes 5 bases from V and 7 bases from J, with 14 as the unmatched junction base count. Concerning this clonotype: The antigen it recognizes is unknown. No qualities accompany the bases; no much larger clone lies one base away.

The receptor library was made with PCR. Sequencing took place on an Illumina HiSeq 2500. TCR library preparation used molecular barcoding, with unique molecular identifiers applied to normalize quantification of the TCRbeta repertoire. Through fastp at Q25 and MiXCR, TCRdb rebuilt clones from the public reads, retaining in-frame beta chains. Merged by CDR3 protein, the rows form single entries marked with the most common genes and DNA. Here the sample has 350,000 to 400,000 distinct CDR3 sequences; over 20% occur a single time. The ten largest clonotypes hold 3.5% to 4% of the sample. The rearranged segments are TRBV12-3 or TRBV12-4 and TRBJ2-7, with 7 bases aligning to TRBD2. The sequence derives from a human donor who donated a stem cell graft to a child with acute myeloid leukemia. The sequenced sample was PBMCs from the stem cell graft donor, obtained from the stem cell graft. In nucleotide form, the sequence is TGTGCCAGCAGTCCGAACAATGCGGGAGCGGGTGAGCAGTACTTC. This encodes CASSPNNAGAGEQYF.